These 5 T cell receptor beta chains share one sample of origin, sequenced in a study of T cell changes during pregnancy in multiple sclerosis. The data were produced by immunoSEQ multiplex PCR, yet TCRdb's version contains in-frame clones alone and is incomplete. The sample has around 39,000 clones, about 88% seen once; the top ten hold 1.2%. The sample consisted of CD4+ T cells from peripheral blood mononuclear cells, taken before pregnancy. These TCRs come from a female donor with multiple sclerosis, enrolled in a pregnancy study.

The chain joins TRBV28 to TRBJ1-4; 8 bases fit TRBD1. Germline V CDR1 and CDR2: MDHEN, SYDVKM. This CDR3 is 15 amino acids long. With 7 bases clipped from V and 7 bases from J, the junction kept 11 bases outside the gene matches. The CDR3 region is CASTFAGGGSEKLFF. For the CDR3, the DNA is TGTGCCAGCACTTTCGCAGGGGGCGGGAGTGAAAAACTGTTTTTT.

This chain connects TRBV5-1 to TRBJ2-1, with TRBD2 matching 12 bases. The CDR3 runs to 16 residues. Per the germline V gene, CDR1 is SGHRS and CDR2 is YFSETQ. V gave up 4 bases and J gave up 4 bases; unmatched junction bases: 6. The CDR3 protein is CASSGGTSGFYNEQFF. The DNA for the CDR3 is TGCGCCAGCAGCGGGGGGACTAGCGGGTTTTACAATGAGCAGTTCTTC.

The rearrangement joins TRBV7-9 to TRBJ2-2, with 7 bases lining up with TRBD2. V dropped 6 bases and J dropped 5; count of bases not matched to a gene: 9. This CDR3 contains 15 residues. The germline CDR1 and CDR2 sequences are SEHNR and FQNEAQ (reference sequence). CDR3 region: CASRLTGGQTGELFF. CDR3 coding DNA: TGTGCCAGCAGACTGACGGGGGGTCAGACCGGGGAGCTGTTTTTT. The variable domain in full, completed from reference TRBV7-9 and TRBJ2-2, reads DTGVSQNPRHKITKRGQNVTFRCDPISEHNRLYWYRQTLGQGPEFLTYFQNEAQLEKSRLLSDRFSAERPKGSFSTLEIQRTEQGDSAMYLCASRLTGGQTGELFFGEGSRLTVL.

The chain couples TRBV10-3 to TRBJ1-1, with 9 bases identical to TRBD1. CDR3 size: 14 residues. Germline trimming cut 10 bases from V and 1 base from J; bases unmatched to any gene: 7. Germline lookup yields CDR1 ENHRY and CDR2 SYGVKD. The CDR3 bases are TGTGCCACGACTTTGGACAGGGGGAACACTGAAGCTTTCTTT. It translates to CATTLDRGNTEAFF.

This clone was counted between two and nine times. The V and J genes are TRBV30 and TRBJ2-1, with 8 bases lining up with TRBD2. V lost 5 bases, J lost 5 bases, and 23 bases stayed unmatched. Per germline, CDR1 GTSNPN and CDR2 SVGIG (reference sequence). The CDR3 covers 19 residues. The CDR3 sequence: CAWGGSIAGYPSYHNEQFF. CDR3 bases: TGTGCCTGGGGGGGCAGCATAGCGGGATATCCAAGCTATCACAATGAGCAGTTCTTC. The whole variable domain, filled in from reference TRBV30 and TRBJ2-1, reads SQTIHQWPATLVQPVGSPLSLECTVEGTSNPNLYWYRQAAGRGLQLLFYSVGIGQISSEVPQNLSASRPQDRQFILSSKKLLLSDSGFYLCAWGGSIAGYPSYHNEQFFGPGTRLTVL.